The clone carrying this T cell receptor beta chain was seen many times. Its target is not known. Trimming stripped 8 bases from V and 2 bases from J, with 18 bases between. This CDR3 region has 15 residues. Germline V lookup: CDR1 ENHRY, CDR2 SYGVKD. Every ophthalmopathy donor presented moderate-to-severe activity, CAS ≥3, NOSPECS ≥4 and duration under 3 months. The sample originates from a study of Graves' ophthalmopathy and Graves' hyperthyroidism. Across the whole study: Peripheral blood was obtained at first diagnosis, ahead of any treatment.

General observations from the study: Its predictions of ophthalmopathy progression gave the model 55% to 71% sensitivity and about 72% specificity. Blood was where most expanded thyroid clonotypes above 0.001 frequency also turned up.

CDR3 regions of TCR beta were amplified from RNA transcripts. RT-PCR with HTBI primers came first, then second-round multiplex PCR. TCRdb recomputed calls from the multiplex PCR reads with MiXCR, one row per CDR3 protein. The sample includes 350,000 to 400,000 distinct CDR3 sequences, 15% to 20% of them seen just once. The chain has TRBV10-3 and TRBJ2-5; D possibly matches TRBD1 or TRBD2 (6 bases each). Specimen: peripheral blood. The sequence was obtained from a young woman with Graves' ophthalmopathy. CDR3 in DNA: TGTGCCATCCGGAGTAGCTTAGGGGGGCAAGAGACCCAGTACTTC. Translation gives CAIRSSLGGQETQYF.